Below, one TCR beta chain is given with its context. No antigen is known for it. This sample was taken from a study of T cell responses to AZD1222 COVID-19 vaccine. Study in general: The analysis combined second doses at about 4 or about 12 weeks. General observations from the study: Nearly half of unique spike-specific TCRs reportedly avoided B.1.351 and B.1.1.7 mutated regions. Clonal diversity may have been underestimated in mostly white British donors.

Produced via immunoSEQ multiplex PCR; TCRdb's table is partial and in-frame only. The sample lists roughly 78,000 clones, roughly 82% occurring once. Germline assignment: CDR1 MNHEY and CDR2 SVGAGI. V was pared by 4 bases and J by 4 bases, with 7 bases between. This CDR3 contains 12 residues. The chain carries TRBV6-5 and TRBJ2-5; D unresolved. The sample was peripheral blood, taken on day 0 of AZD1222 vaccination. The clonotype originates from an adult in good health. The CDR3 DNA reads TGTGCCAGCAGTTCCCCCGGAGAGACCCAGTACTTC. Amino acids: CASSSPGETQYF.